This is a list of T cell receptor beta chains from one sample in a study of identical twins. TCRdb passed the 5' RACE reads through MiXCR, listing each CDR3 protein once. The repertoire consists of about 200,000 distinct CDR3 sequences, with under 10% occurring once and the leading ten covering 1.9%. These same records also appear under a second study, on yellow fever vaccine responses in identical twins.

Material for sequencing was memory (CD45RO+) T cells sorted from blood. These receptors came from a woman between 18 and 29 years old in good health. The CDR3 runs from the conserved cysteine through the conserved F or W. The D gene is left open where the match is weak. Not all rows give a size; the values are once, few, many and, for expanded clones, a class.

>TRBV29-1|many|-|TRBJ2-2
TGCAGCGTTCCCTCCGGGGCCTCAACCGGGGAGCTGTTTTTT
CSVPSGASTGELFF
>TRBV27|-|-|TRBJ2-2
TGTGCCAGCAGTTTTCGGGGCACTTCCTATACCGGGGAGCTGTTTTTT
CASSFRGTSYTGELFF
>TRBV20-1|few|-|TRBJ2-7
TGCAGTGCCGACCTCGGTAAATACGAGCAGTACTTC
CSADLGKYEQYF
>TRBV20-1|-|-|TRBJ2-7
TGCAGTGCTAGATTGACCACGACCTACGAGCAGTACTTC
CSARLTTTYEQYF
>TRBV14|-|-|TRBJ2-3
TGTGCCAGCAGCCAAGAGAGACGGAAGAGCACAGATACGCAGTATTTT
CASSQERRKSTDTQYF
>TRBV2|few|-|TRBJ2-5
TGTGCCAGCAGTGACCAGGTGGAGACCCAGTACTTC
CASSDQVETQYF
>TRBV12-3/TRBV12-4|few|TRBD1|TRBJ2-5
TGTGCCAGCAGGGGACAGGGGGGAGACGGGTGGGACCAAGAGACCCAGTACTTC
CASRGQGGDGWDQETQYF
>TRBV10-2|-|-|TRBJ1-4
TGCGCCAGCAGTGAACAGGCCGGGGGGGGGAAACTGTTTTTT
CASSEQAGGGKLFF
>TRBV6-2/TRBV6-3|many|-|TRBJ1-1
TGTGCCAGCAGTTTCCTAAATCTGAACACTGAAGCTTTCTTT
CASSFLNLNTEAFF
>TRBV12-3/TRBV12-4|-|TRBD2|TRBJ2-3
TGTGCCAGCAGTTTAATGGGACTAGGGGCAGATACGCAGTATTTT
CASSLMGLGADTQYF
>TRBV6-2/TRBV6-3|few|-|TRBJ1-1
TGTGCCAGCAGAGGGTGGGCAGGGACGAACACTGAAGCTTTCTTT
CASRGWAGTNTEAFF
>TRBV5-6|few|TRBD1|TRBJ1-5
TGTGCCAGCAGCGAGTTCCGACAGGGGGCAGAACAGCCCCAGCATTTT
CASSEFRQGAEQPQHF
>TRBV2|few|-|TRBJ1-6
TGTGCCAGCAGTGCGGGGCGGAAAGGGAAAGTTTCACCCCTCCACTTT
CASSAGRKGKVSPLHF
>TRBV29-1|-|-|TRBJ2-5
TGCAGCGGTACCCCAGGGGGGGAGACCCAGTACTTC
CSGTPGGETQYF
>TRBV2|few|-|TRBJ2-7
TGTGCCAGCAGTTCGAACAGGGTGGGGGTTTCCTACGAGCAGTACTTC
CASSSNRVGVSYEQYF
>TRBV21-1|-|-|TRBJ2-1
TGTGCCAGCAATCCCCCGGGTTCTACCAATGAGCAGTTCTTC
CASNPPGSTNEQFF
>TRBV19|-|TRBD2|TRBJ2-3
TGTGCCAGTAGTAATAGCGGGGGGGCCCGGTCAGATACGCAGTATTTT
CASSNSGGARSDTQYF
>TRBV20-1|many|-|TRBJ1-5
TGCAGTGCCAGCCCAGACCAGCCCCAGCATTTT
CSASPDQPQHF
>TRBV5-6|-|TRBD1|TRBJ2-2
TGTGCCAGCAGCCCCGGGACAGGGGGCTTTGGCACCGGGGAGCTGTTTTTT
CASSPGTGGFGTGELFF
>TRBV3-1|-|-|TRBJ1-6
TGTGCCAGCAGCCAAGGCCAGCAGGGGCATTCACCCCTCCACTTT
CASSQGQQGHSPLHF
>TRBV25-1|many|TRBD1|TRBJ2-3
TGTGCCAGCAGTGAAGTGGGGACAGTCGGTGATACGCAGTATTTT
CASSEVGTVGDTQYF
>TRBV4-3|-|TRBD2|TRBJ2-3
TGCGCCAGCAGCCAAGATCTTCAGCGGGGCATAACCGCAGATACGCAGTATTTT
CASSQDLQRGITADTQYF
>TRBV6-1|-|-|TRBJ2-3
TGTGCCAGCAGTGAACAGGGAGAGGGAGATACGCAGTATTTT
CASSEQGEGDTQYF
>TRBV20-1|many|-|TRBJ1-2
TGCAGTGCCCCGCCACAGAACTATGGCTACACCTTC
CSAPPQNYGYTF
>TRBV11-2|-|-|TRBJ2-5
TGTGCCAGCAGCTTAGATGGGGCTAACTACCAAGAGACCCAGTACTTC
CASSLDGANYQETQYF
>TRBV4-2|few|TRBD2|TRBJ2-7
TGTGCCAGCAGCCAGGCTAGACTAGCGGGAGGGTCTGGGGAGCAGTACTTC
CASSQARLAGGSGEQYF
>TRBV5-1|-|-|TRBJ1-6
TGCGCCAGTCGGGACGGAGAATATAATTCACCCCTCCACTTT
CASRDGEYNSPLHF
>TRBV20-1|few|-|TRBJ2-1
TGCAGTGCATACCTCGGAGGGGGCCGTAGCAATGAGCAGTTCTTC
CSAYLGGGRSNEQFF
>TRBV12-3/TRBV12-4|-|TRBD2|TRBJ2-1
TGTGCCAGCAGTTTAGGGGTCAGCGCGGGGGATGAGCAGTTCTTC
CASSLGVSAGDEQFF
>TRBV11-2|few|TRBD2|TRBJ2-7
TGTGCCAGCAGCCGTGGGACTAGCGGAACCTACGAGCAGTACTTC
CASSRGTSGTYEQYF
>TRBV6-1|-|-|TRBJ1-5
TGTGCCAGCAGACCTCACGGTAATCAGCCCCAGCATTTT
CASRPHGNQPQHF
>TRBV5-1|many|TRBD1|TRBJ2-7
TGCGCCAGCAGCTCATCCGGACAGGGGGCCTACGAGCAGTACTTC
CASSSSGQGAYEQYF
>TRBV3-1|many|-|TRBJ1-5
TGTGCCAGCAGCCAAGTTGGAGGTTTTAGCAATCAGCCCCAGCATTTT
CASSQVGGFSNQPQHF
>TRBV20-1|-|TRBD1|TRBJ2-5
TGCAGTGCTTCTACAGGGGTTCAGACCCAGTACTTC
CSASTGVQTQYF
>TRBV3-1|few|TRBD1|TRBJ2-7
TGTGCCGTAGAGACAGGGGGCTACGAGCAGTACTTC
CAVETGGYEQYF
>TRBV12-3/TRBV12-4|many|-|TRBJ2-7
TGTGCCAGCAGTTTAGGAGAAGAGCAGTACTTC
CASSLGEEQYF
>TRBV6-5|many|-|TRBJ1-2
TGTGCCAGCAGTTTCCTCCATGGAGGGGGTGGCTACACCTTC
CASSFLHGGGGYTF
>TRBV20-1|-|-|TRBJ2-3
TGCAGTGCTCCCGACCCATTCAATGGGGATACGCAGTATTTT
CSAPDPFNGDTQYF
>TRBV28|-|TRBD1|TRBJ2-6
TGTGCCAGCAGTTTATGGGGGACAGCTGGGGCCAACGTCCTGACTTTC
CASSLWGTAGANVLTF
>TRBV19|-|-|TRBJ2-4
TGTGCCAGTACCGATGACAGGCACATTCAGTACTTC
CASTDDRHIQYF
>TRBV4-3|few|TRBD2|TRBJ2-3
TGCGCCAGCAGCCAAAGGACGGCTAGCGGTTTCACAGATACGCAGTATTTT
CASSQRTASGFTDTQYF
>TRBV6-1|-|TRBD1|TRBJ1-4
TGTGCCAGCAGTGAAGGACAGGGGGCTGAAAAACTGTTTTTT
CASSEGQGAEKLFF
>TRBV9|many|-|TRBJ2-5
TGTGCCAGCAGCGAGGGGGTCCGGGACAACCAAGAGACCCAGTACTTC
CASSEGVRDNQETQYF
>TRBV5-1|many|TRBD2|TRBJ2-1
TGCGCCAGCAGCTTGGGCGGGGGGGGATCCTACAATGAGCAGTTCTTC
CASSLGGGGSYNEQFF
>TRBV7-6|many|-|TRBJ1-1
TGTGCCAGCAGCTTATCGGAAGGTACTGAAGCTTTCTTT
CASSLSEGTEAFF
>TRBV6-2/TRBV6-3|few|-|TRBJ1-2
TGTGCCAGCTCCAATCGTAACTATGGCTACACCTTC
CASSNRNYGYTF
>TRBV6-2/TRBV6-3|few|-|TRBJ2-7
TGTGCCAGCAGTTACGGGGCAGGGTCCAGCGAGCAGTACTTC
CASSYGAGSSEQYF